The 17 T cell receptor beta chains below come from one sample, sequenced in a study of blood T cell repertoires in COVID-19. Clones were sequenced by immunoSEQ multiplex PCR, and TCRdb holds only the in-frame ones, with some missing. The repertoire includes 150,000 to 200,000 clones, around nine tenths of them detected once, and approximately 0.5% sits in the top ten. Material for sequencing was peripheral blood. Every receptor here comes from a man aged 50 or older with acute or convalescent COVID-19.

The chain recombines TRBV7-2 with TRBJ2-1, with D perhaps matching TRBD1 (6 bases). Per the germline V gene, CDR1 is SGHTA and CDR2 is FQGNSA. This CDR3 region has 16 residues. V was cut by 1 base and J by 0 bases, with 10 bases left in between. The chain's CDR3 is CASSLEGQASYNEQFF. The CDR3 coding sequence is TGTGCCAGCAGCTTAGAGGGACAAGCCTCCTACAATGAGCAGTTCTTC.

The gene calls are TRBV3-1 (or the pseudogene TRBV3-2) and TRBJ2-1; TRBD1 is a possible D gene (6 bases). There are 14 residues in the CDR3. Germline CDR1 and CDR2: LGHDT and YNNKEL (reference sequence). The V end lost 5 bases, the J end lost 2 bases, and 10 bases lay between the germline ends. This chain's CDR3 is CASSDRSPYNEQFF. The CDR3 DNA sequence: TGTGCCAGCAGCGACAGGAGTCCCTACAATGAGCAGTTCTTC.

This sequence joins TRBV5-8 and TRBJ2-7, with 9 bases matching TRBD2. This CDR3 is built from 16 residues. Trimming removed 2 bases from V and 4 bases from J; junction bases left unmatched: 10. CDR1 is SGHTS, CDR2 YDEGEE, per germline. The CDR3 sequence is CASSLHPSGRMYEQYF. CDR3 nucleotides: TGTGCCAGCAGCTTACACCCCAGCGGGAGGATGTACGAGCAGTACTTC.

The chain uses TRBV10-3 and TRBJ1-5; possibly TRBD1 for D (6 bases). V was shortened by 3 bases and J by 2 bases, with 11 bases between the two germline ends. Germline assignment: CDR1 ENHRY and CDR2 SYGVKD. The CDR3 is 15 amino acids. The CDR3 sequence: CAISDPYRGNQPQHF. The CDR3 DNA sequence: TGTGCCATCAGTGACCCCTACAGGGGCAATCAGCCCCAGCATTTT.

V usage is TRBV19 and J usage is TRBJ2-7; TRBD1 agrees at 7 bases. The germline V gene has CDR1 LNHDA and CDR2 SQIVND (reference sequence). V was clipped by 1 base and J by 0 bases; unmatched bases: 3. CDR3 size: 15 residues. In DNA, the CDR3 is TGTGCCAGTAGTATAGCCAGGGGGAGCTCCTACGAGCAGTACTTC. Translated: CASSIARGSSYEQYF.

The J gene is TRBJ2-1, the V gene TRBV20-1; TRBD2 matches at 7 bases. CDR1 DFQATT and CDR2 SNEGSKA come from the germline V gene (reference sequence). The CDR3 spans 11 residues. CDR3 loop: CRAGDADEQFF. The CDR3 DNA reads as TGCAGGGCGGGAGACGCAGATGAGCAGTTCTTC.

The chain combines TRBV5-1 with TRBJ2-3; 7 bases agree with TRBD1. Germline-derived CDR1 and CDR2 are SGHRS and YFSETQ. The CDR3 contains 15 residues. Trimming at V came to 4 bases and at J to 2 bases, leaving 7 bases not matched to a gene. The CDR3 protein is CASSGRQGNTDTQYF. The CDR3 DNA is TGCGCCAGCAGCGGCCGACAGGGTAACACAGATACGCAGTATTTT.

The V call is TRBV28, the J call TRBJ2-1; 9 nucleotides match TRBD1. Germline loops: CDR1 MDHEN, CDR2 SYDVKM. The CDR3 is 14 amino acids. The trim removed 8 bases at V and 7 bases at J, leaving 9 bases unmatched. In DNA form, the CDR3 reads TGTGCCAGCTTTTTGGGGACAGGGAGTAATGAGCAGTTCTTC. Translating it yields CASFLGTGSNEQFF.

This clone has just a few counts. The chain is built from TRBV7-9 and TRBJ2-7, with a tentative D call TRBD2 (5 bases). V was pared by 3 bases and J by 5 bases, with 5 bases between. Germline V CDR1 and CDR2: SEHNR, FQNEAQ (reference sequence). The CDR3 covers 11 residues. In nucleotides, the CDR3 is TGTGCCAGCAGCTTCGGGGACGAGCAGTACTTC. Translating it yields CASSFGDEQYF.

V and J are TRBV27 and TRBJ1-3; 8 nucleotides align to TRBD1. With V trimmed by 5 bases and J by 4 bases, 7 bases remained unmatched. In germline, CDR1 is MNHEY, CDR2 SMNVEV (reference sequence). The CDR3 consists of 15 residues. The CDR3 loop reads CASSAQGAGGNTIYF. DNA of the CDR3: TGTGCCAGCAGTGCCCAGGGGGCAGGCGGAAACACCATATATTTT.

The chain links TRBV6-2 or TRBV6-3 to TRBJ1-2; D is perhaps TRBD1 (6 bases). Trimming pared 7 bases from V and 8 bases from J, leaving 17 bases between. The CDR3 is 13 residues long. Germline CDR1 and CDR2: MNHEY and SVGEGT. The CDR3 DNA is TGTGCCAGCACCCCTCAGGGGATCTTCGGCTACACCTTC. Amino acids: CASTPQGIFGYTF.

The V and J genes are TRBV9 and TRBJ2-1, with 7 bases lining up with TRBD2. CDR3 length: 17 amino acids. Germline CDR1 SGDLS, CDR2 YYNGEE. The V segment lost 2 bases and the J segment 6 bases; nucleotides outside the gene matches: 14. The CDR3 DNA sequence: TGTGCCAGCAGCGTTGACGTAGGCGGGAGTGGGGGCAATGAGCAGTTCTTC. This gives the protein CASSVDVGGSGGNEQFF.

V is TRBV19 and J is TRBJ1-6, with 9 bases that match TRBD1. Germline-derived CDR1 and CDR2 are LNHDA and SQIVND (reference sequence). This CDR3 contains 13 residues. V trimming: 10 bases; J trimming: 10 bases; junction bases outside the gene matches: 8. CDR3 DNA sequence: TGTGCCATCCAGCGGGACAGGGCATCACCCCTCCACTTT. Translating it yields CAIQRDRASPLHF.

This clone was detected a few times. This CDR3 reads CASSQDRSSGNTIYF. CDR3 sequence (DNA): TGCGCCAGCAGCCAAGATCGTAGTTCTGGAAACACCATATATTTT. The rearrangement uses TRBV4-1 and TRBJ1-3; D unclear. Per germline, CDR1 MGHRA and CDR2 YSYEKL. V was trimmed by 0 bases and J by 1 base, leaving 7 bases between them. The CDR3 has 15 amino acids.

This clone was seen a single time. The rearrangement links TRBV27 to TRBJ2-7; D is unclear. The CDR3 consists of 11 residues. Germline loops: CDR1 MNHEY, CDR2 SMNVEV (reference sequence). Between the trimmed V and J ends, which lost 5 bases and 4 bases, there was a span of 6 bases. CDR3 residues: CASSNKYEQYF. Written as DNA, the CDR3 is TGTGCCAGCAGTAACAAATACGAGCAGTACTTC.

As DNA, the CDR3 is TGTGCCATCAGTGTCACCCATGGACAGGGGGGCACAGATACGCAGTATTTT. The encoded protein is CAISVTHGQGGTDTQYF. This chain joins TRBV10-3 and TRBJ2-3; 10 bases agree with TRBD1. J was trimmed by 1 base and V by 4 bases; bases with no gene match: 8. Germline CDR1 ENHRY, CDR2 SYGVKD. CDR3 length: 17 amino acids.

V usage is TRBV7-9 and J usage is TRBJ1-4; D may be TRBD1 (5 bases). The CDR3 spans 15 residues. V was shortened by 5 bases and J by 3 bases, with 13 bases between the two germline ends. The germline CDR1 and CDR2 sequences are SEHNR and FQNEAQ (reference sequence). CDR3: CASSPPGRANEKLFF. The CDR3 coding sequence is TGTGCCAGCAGCCCCCCAGGGAGGGCTAATGAAAAACTGTTTTTT.